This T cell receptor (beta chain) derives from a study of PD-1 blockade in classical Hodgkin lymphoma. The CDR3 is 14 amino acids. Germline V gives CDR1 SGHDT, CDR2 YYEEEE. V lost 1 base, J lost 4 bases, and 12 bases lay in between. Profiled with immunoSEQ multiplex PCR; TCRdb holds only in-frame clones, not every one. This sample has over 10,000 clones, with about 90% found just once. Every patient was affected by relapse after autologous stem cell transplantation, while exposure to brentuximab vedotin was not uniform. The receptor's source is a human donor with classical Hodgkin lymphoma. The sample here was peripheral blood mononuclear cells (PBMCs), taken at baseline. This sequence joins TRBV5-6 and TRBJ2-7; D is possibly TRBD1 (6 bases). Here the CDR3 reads CASSLLDRPYEQYF. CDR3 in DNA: TGTGCCAGCAGCTTGCTTGACAGGCCGTACGAGCAGTACTTC.